These T cell receptor beta chains were read from a single sample in a study of blood T cells in healthy people across ages. TCRdb called the 5' RACE reads again in MiXCR, with one record for every CDR3 protein. The sample has more than 700,000 distinct CDR3 sequences; around half are singletons. The specimen sequenced was blood. These receptors were collected from a man older than 75 in good health. Each CDR3 is given with its conserved first and last residue. The order of the fields is V gene, D gene, clone size, J gene, CDR3 DNA, CDR3 protein. D genes are given only for firm matches. Rows may omit the clone size; those that give it use once, few, many or a size class.

TRBV5-1	TRBD1	few	TRBJ2-1	TGCGCCAGCAGCTTTTGGGACAGGGACGCCAATGAGCAGTTCTTC	CASSFWDRDANEQFF
TRBV4-3	-	once	TRBJ2-7	TGCGCCAGCAGCCAAAGCCTGGGGGAGCAGTACTTC	CASSQSLGEQYF
TRBV6-5	-	-	TRBJ2-1	TGTGCCACCGCGGGCAGCGGCCCCAACTCCTACAATGAGCAGTTCTTC	CATAGSGPNSYNEQFF
TRBV6-2/TRBV6-3	-	-	TRBJ2-7	TGTGTCAGCAGCCACGTCTCCTACGAGCAGTACTTC	CVSSHVSYEQYF
TRBV7-3	TRBD2	few	TRBJ2-3	TGTGCCAGCAGCTTAAAGCGGCAGCGGGAAAGCACAGATACGCAGTATTTT	CASSLKRQRESTDTQYF
TRBV5-1	-	once	TRBJ2-5	TGCGCCAGCAGCCGGGACACTACCAAAGAGACCCAGTACTTC	CASSRDTTKETQYF
TRBV20-1	-	-	TRBJ2-3	TGCAGTGCGTTTAGCACAGATACGCAGTATTTT	CSAFSTDTQYF
TRBV7-2	-	few	TRBJ1-1	TGTGCCAGCAGCTTAGACCCCAGGGGCACTGAAGCTTTCTTT	CASSLDPRGTEAFF
TRBV28	-	-	TRBJ1-2	TGTGCCAGCAGTCGTCCGGGACCTCCCTATGGCTACACCTTC	CASSRPGPPYGYTF
TRBV20-1	-	-	TRBJ2-2	TGCAGTGCTATGTCTGAAAACACCGGGGAGCTGTTTTTT	CSAMSENTGELFF
TRBV2	-	-	TRBJ2-7	TGTGCCAGCAGTGAAGCGGGGGTCTCCGAGCAGTACTTC	CASSEAGVSEQYF
TRBV10-3	-	many	TRBJ2-7	TGTGCCATCAGTGAGTCCCATGACCCAAAAGGCGAGCAGTACTTC	CAISESHDPKGEQYF
TRBV10-3	TRBD2	-	TRBJ2-3	TGTGCCATCAGTGACGAGGGGACTAGCGGGAGGGCCAGGACAGATACGCAGTATTTT	CAISDEGTSGRARTDTQYF
TRBV7-2	-	few	TRBJ2-3	TGTGCCAGCAGCTTAGCCAGGGGATTCACAGATACGCAGTATTTT	CASSLARGFTDTQYF
TRBV10-3	TRBD2	few	TRBJ2-3	TGTGCCATCAGTGTTGGGACTAGCGCAGATGCGCAGTATTTT	CAISVGTSADAQYF
TRBV6-5	-	-	TRBJ2-7	TGTGCCAGCAGTGCCGGCGGGTCCCAGTACTTC	CASSAGGSQYF
TRBV4-2	TRBD1	-	TRBJ1-1	TGTGCCACCAACCAAGACCCTACAGGGGTAATGGGTGAAGCTTTCTTT	CATNQDPTGVMGEAFF
TRBV12-3/TRBV12-4	TRBD1	-	TRBJ2-7	TGTGCCGGTAGTTCAGGGGGCGGCTACGAGCAGTACTTC	CAGSSGGGYEQYF
TRBV5-1	-	few	TRBJ2-7	TGCGCCAGCAGCTTGGCCGTGAGGAAGAACGAGCAGTACTTC	CASSLAVRKNEQYF
TRBV4-3	-	-	TRBJ2-7	TGCGCCAGCAGCCAAGGGTTAGGGCGGGGAGGAGTTTGGGAGCAGTACTTC	CASSQGLGRGGVWEQYF